A selection of T cell receptor beta chains follows, all from one sample in a study of PD-1 blockade in classical Hodgkin lymphoma. Assay used: immunoSEQ multiplex PCR; TCRdb lists only in-frame clones, some missing. This table has roughly 20,000 clones, about 83% appearing once. The sample consisted of CD4+ T cells from blood. The receptors come from a human donor with classical Hodgkin lymphoma. Each CDR3 is given with its conserved first and last residue.

v_gene,j_gene,CDR3aa
TRBV6-6,TRBJ1-5,CASTERSGAQHF
TRBV28,TRBJ2-5,CASSSGTGQETQYF
TRBV5-8,TRBJ2-3,CASSLRGSSTDTQYF
TRBV7-6,TRBJ1-5,CASSPVSTGNLQPQHF
TRBV7-9,TRBJ1-2,CASSSDRGYGYTF
TRBV9,TRBJ2-2,CASRQGAVGELFF
TRBV18,TRBJ1-2,CASSPSRTRSIIGGYTF
TRBV18,TRBJ2-1,CASSPRGLAGGPGYNEQFF
TRBV28,TRBJ1-3,CASSLAGEVSGNTIYF
TRBV5-1,TRBJ2-2,CASRNRQGNTGELFF
TRBV28,TRBJ1-6,CASSLPGPLVVNSPLHF
TRBV19,TRBJ2-2,CASSITGPGELFF
TRBV15,TRBJ2-7,CATSSGGAGLGSYEQYF
TRBV7-9,TRBJ1-1,CASRGVQGTEAFF
TRBV5-8,TRBJ2-5,CASSLGTSGNQETQYF
TRBV5-4,TRBJ2-3,CASSLARPGGETDTQYF
TRBV5-1,TRBJ2-7,CASASGTGPYEQYF
TRBV6-5,TRBJ1-1,CASSQGDRGRTEAFF
TRBV18,TRBJ2-7,CASSPGTEIYEQYF
TRBV7-9,TRBJ2-5,CASSLEARRKQETQYF
TRBV5-6,TRBJ2-7,CASSLGRGDEQYF
TRBV29-1,TRBJ1-1,CSALIVYTEAFF
TRBV19,TRBJ2-3,CASTDRGAKDTQYF
TRBV18,TRBJ1-1,CATQQGANTEAFF
TRBV7-9,TRBJ1-3,CASSFGDGGNTIYF
TRBV19,TRBJ1-2,CASLGMPPGGYTF
TRBV5-1,TRBJ2-2,CASSYRLAGAPPRNTGELFF
TRBV11-2,TRBJ2-7,CASSLVRGSRVSYEQYF
TRBV5-1,TRBJ2-2,CASSLLRGGANTGELFF
TRBV5-1,TRBJ2-3,CASSLAGGLAGGTSTDTQYF
TRBV2,TRBJ2-7,CASSEGNSGRIRYEQYF
TRBV2,TRBJ2-7,CASSDLYHEQYF
TRBV9,TRBJ2-1,CASSASVVVNEQFF
TRBV19,TRBJ2-2,CASSITGKAGELFF
TRBV28,TRBJ2-2,CASSWWVDRGPGELFF